These 13 T cell receptor beta chains share one sample of origin, sequenced in a study of Ad26.COV2.S vaccination and SARS-CoV-2 variants (dated by TCRdb to about 2021). The library was generated by the immunoSEQ multiplex PCR assay. TCRdb limited this immuneACCESS table to in-frame rearrangements with V and J called. A share of clones is missing; checked studies link under half to unresolved V genes, and the rest is unexplained. The table for this sample lists 410,000 or so clones; 75% to 95% of them were counted only once. The ten biggest clones cover less than 15% of the sample. The sample's treatment or condition label, decoded: about 20 received Ad26.COV2.S at low or high dose, single or two shots; about 5 received placebo; per-sample allocation not given. Repertoires of vaccine and placebo recipients were sequenced from samples taken on day 63 after the first injection. The sequenced sample was peripheral blood, obtained in a trial of Ad26.COV2.S vaccine versus placebo. These receptors all come from a person between 18 and 59 years old who received the Ad26.COV2.S COVID-19 vaccine or a placebo.

The J gene is TRBJ2-5, the V gene TRBV19; 7 bases align to TRBD1. The CDR3 is made up of 14 amino acids. CDR1 and CDR2 (germline): LNHDA, SQIVND (reference sequence). V was clipped by 3 bases and J by 5 bases; unmatched bases: 6. The CDR3 DNA reads as TGTGCCAGTAGTATCGAGGGGGCGAGTGAGACCCAGTACTTC. As protein: CASSIEGASETQYF.

CDR3 sequence reads: CSATSARGYTF. In DNA form, the CDR3 reads TGCAGTGCTACCTCGGCTCGAGGCTACACCTTC. The genes are TRBV20-1 and TRBJ1-2; the D is unclear. The V gene lost 4 bases and the J gene lost 8 bases, with 11 bases spanning the gap. Germline CDR1 DFQATT, CDR2 SNEGSKA (reference sequence). The CDR3 sequence is 11 residues long.

The chain carries TRBV7-2 and TRBJ2-7; D may match TRBD1 or TRBD2 (5 bases each). Germline CDR1 is SGHTA and CDR2 is FQGNSA. CDR3 size: 15 residues. V lost 0 bases, J lost 3 bases, and 12 bases lay in between. The CDR3 loop reads CASSLARERIYEQYF. The CDR3 DNA reads as TGTGCCAGCAGCTTAGCCAGGGAGAGAATCTACGAGCAGTACTTC.

The chain has TRBV28 and TRBJ1-2, with 7 positions matching TRBD1. Trimming cost V 2 bases and J 6 bases; bases outside gene matches: 9. In germline, CDR1 is MDHEN, CDR2 SYDVKM. CDR3 length: 15 amino acids. CDR3 bases: TGTGCCAGCAGTTTAATCGGGACAGCTCAGGATGGCTACACCTTC. Its translation is CASSLIGTAQDGYTF.

This clone has a single count. This chain links TRBV28 with TRBJ1-2; D possibly corresponds to TRBD1 (6 bases). This CDR3 is built from 12 residues. Germline V gene data show CDR1 as MDHEN and CDR2 as SYDVKM. The V gene lost 8 bases and the J gene lost 2 bases, with 9 bases spanning the gap. CDR3 region: CASLGQNYGYTF. DNA of the CDR3: TGTGCCAGCCTCGGACAGAACTATGGCTACACCTTC.

The rearrangement uses TRBV9 and TRBJ2-7; D tentatively fits TRBD1 or TRBD2 (6 bases each). Germline CDR1 reads SGDLS; CDR2 reads YYNGEE. V was trimmed by 0 bases and J by 2 bases, leaving 15 bases between them. The CDR3 is 16 residues long. The chain's CDR3 is CASSVEGGPRTYEQYF. In DNA form, the CDR3 reads TGTGCCAGCAGCGTAGAAGGGGGGCCAAGAACCTACGAGCAGTACTTC.

The rearrangement links TRBV11-2 to TRBJ2-5; 7 nucleotides agree with TRBD2. Germline CDR1 is SGHAT and CDR2 is FQNNGV. Trimming at V came to 4 bases and at J to 3 bases, leaving 8 bases not matched to a gene. The CDR3 totals 15 residues. The CDR3 bases are TGTGCCAGCAGCTCTAGCGGTCTAAGGGAAGAGACCCAGTACTTC. It is translated as CASSSSGLREETQYF.

The J gene is TRBJ1-2, the V gene TRBV20-1; D gene uncertain. Germline V gene sequence: CDR1 DFQATT, CDR2 SNEGSKA (reference sequence). The CDR3 loop spans 9 amino acids. Trimming took 4 bases from V and 10 from J, leaving 7 bases between them. The chain's CDR3 is CSAIGYYTF. The CDR3 nucleotides read TGCAGTGCTATTGGGTACTACACCTTC.

This clone was recorded only once. The CDR3 nucleotides read TGTGCCAGCAGCCCGACAGGGGGAGTCCAAGAGACCCAGTACTTC. Translation: CASSPTGGVQETQYF. The rearrangement uses TRBV4-2 and TRBJ2-5, with 9 bases identical to TRBD1. V dropped 4 bases and J dropped 1; count of bases not matched to a gene: 4. The CDR3 consists of 15 residues. Germline assignment: CDR1 LGHNA and CDR2 YNFKEQ.

The genes are TRBV12-5 and TRBJ2-3, with no clear D. In germline, CDR1 is LGHNT, CDR2 FRNRAP. The CDR3 sequence is 14 residues long. V lost 6 bases, J lost 4 bases, and 14 bases lay in between. The CDR3 reads CASGASPNSDTQYF. The CDR3 coding sequence is TGTGCTAGTGGGGCCTCTCCCAATTCAGATACGCAGTATTTT. Combining the CDR3 with reference TRBV12-5 and TRBJ2-3 gives the whole variable domain DARVTQTPRHKVTEMGQEVTMRCQPILGHNTVFWYRQTMMQGLELLAYFRNRAPLDDSGMPKDRFSAEMPDATLATLKIQPSEPRDSAVYFCASGASPNSDTQYFGPGTRLTVL.

The chain carries TRBV5-1 and TRBJ2-2, with 8 bases aligning to TRBD2. This CDR3 has 16 residues. Trimming removed 5 bases from V and 1 base from J; junction bases left unmatched: 7. Germline V gene lookup returns CDR1 SGHRS and CDR2 YFSETQ. The CDR3 region is CASSLRTSRNTGELFF. CDR3 DNA: TGCGCCAGCAGTCTTCGGACTAGCCGGAACACCGGGGAGCTGTTTTTT.

The CDR3 sequence is CASSEALPSGETQYF. The CDR3 DNA sequence: TGTGCCAGCAGTGAAGCGCTTCCCTCCGGGGAGACCCAGTACTTC. The V and J genes are TRBV2 and TRBJ2-5; D is ambiguous. Germline assignment: CDR1 SNHLY and CDR2 FYNNEI. The germline V and J ends were trimmed by 0 bases and 5 bases, with 13 bases remaining between them. This CDR3 has 15 amino acids.

There are a few counts of this clone. The chain couples TRBV3-1 (or the pseudogene TRBV3-2) to TRBJ2-5; 9 nucleotides align to TRBD2. V trimming: 0 bases; J trimming: 4 bases; junction bases outside the gene matches: 9. Germline V lookup: CDR1 LGHDT, CDR2 YNNKEL (reference sequence). CDR3 length equals 17 residues. The CDR3 here is CASSQDSGGRAGETQYF. The CDR3 bases are TGTGCCAGCAGCCAAGATTCCGGCGGGAGGGCCGGAGAGACCCAGTACTTC.